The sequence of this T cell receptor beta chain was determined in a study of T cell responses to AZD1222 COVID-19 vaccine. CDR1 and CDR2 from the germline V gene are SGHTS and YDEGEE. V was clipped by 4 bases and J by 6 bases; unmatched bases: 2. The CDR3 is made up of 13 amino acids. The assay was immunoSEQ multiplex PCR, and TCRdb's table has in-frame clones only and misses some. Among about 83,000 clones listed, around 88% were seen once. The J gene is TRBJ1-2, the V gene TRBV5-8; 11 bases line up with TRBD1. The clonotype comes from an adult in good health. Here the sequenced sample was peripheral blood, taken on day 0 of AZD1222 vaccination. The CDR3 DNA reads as TGTGCCAGCAGCCGGGGACAGGGGGATGGCTACACCTTC. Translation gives CASSRGQGDGYTF.